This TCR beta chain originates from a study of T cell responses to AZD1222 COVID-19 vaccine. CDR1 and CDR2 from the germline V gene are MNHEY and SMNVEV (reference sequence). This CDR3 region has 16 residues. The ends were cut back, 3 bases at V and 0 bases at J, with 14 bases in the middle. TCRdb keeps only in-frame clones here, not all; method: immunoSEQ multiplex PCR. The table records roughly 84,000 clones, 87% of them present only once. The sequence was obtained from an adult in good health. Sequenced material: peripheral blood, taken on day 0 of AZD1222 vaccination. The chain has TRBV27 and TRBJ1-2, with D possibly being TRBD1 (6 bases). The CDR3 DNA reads TGTGCCAGCAGTTTGACTGGACAGCCACCTAACTATGGCTACACCTTC. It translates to CASSLTGQPPNYGYTF.